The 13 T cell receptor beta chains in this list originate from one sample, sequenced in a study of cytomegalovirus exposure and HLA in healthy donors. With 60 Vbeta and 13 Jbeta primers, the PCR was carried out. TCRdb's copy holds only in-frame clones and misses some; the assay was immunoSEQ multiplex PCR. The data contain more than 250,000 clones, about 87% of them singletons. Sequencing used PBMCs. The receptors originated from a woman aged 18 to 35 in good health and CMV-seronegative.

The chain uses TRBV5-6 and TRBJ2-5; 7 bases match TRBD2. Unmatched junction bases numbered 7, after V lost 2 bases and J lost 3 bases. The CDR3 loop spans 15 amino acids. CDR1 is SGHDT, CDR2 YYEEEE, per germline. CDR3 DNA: TGTGCCAGCAGCTTCCCCACTAGCGCTAAAGAGACCCAGTACTTC. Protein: CASSFPTSAKETQYF.

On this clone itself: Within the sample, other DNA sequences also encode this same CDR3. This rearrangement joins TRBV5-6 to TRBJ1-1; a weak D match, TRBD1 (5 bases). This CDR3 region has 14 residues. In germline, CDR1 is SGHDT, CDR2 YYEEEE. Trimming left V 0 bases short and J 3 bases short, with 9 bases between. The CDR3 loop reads CASSLGVGDTEAFF. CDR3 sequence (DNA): TGTGCCAGCAGCTTGGGAGTAGGGGACACTGAAGCTTTCTTT.

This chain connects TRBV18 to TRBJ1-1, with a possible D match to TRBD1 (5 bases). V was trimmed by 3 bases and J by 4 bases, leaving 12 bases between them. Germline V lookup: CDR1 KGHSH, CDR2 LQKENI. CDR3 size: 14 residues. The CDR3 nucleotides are TGTGCCAGCTCACCCCAGGGCGGGGCCACTGAAGCTTTCTTT. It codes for CASSPQGGATEAFF. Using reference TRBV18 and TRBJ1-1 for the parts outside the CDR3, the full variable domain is NAGVMQNPRHLVRRRGQEARLRCSPMKGHSHVYWYRQLPEEGLKFMVYLQKENIIDESGMPKERFSAEFPKEGPSILRIQQVVRGDSAAYFCASSPQGGATEAFFGQGTRLTVV.

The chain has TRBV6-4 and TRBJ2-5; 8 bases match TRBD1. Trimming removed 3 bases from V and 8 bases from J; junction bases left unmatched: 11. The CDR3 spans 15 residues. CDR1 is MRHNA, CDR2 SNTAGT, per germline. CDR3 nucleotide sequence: TGTGCCAGCAGTGAGCACTCAGGGACAGGAAGAACCCAGTACTTC. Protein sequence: CASSEHSGTGRTQYF.

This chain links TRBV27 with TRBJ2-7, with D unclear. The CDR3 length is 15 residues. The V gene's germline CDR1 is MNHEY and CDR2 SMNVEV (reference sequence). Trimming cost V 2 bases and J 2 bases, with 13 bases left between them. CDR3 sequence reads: CASSLLRQTTYEQYF. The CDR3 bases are TGTGCCAGCAGTTTACTCCGACAAACCACCTACGAGCAGTACTTC.

The CDR3 DNA follows: TGTGCCAGCGGGTATCTAGCGGGGGTAACAGATACGCAGTATTTT. Translation: CASGYLAGVTDTQYF. This chain connects TRBV7-9 to TRBJ2-3; 10 nucleotides agree with TRBD2. In germline, CDR1 is SEHNR, CDR2 FQNEAQ (reference sequence). The trim removed 8 bases at V and 3 bases at J, leaving 8 bases unmatched. The CDR3 totals 15 residues.

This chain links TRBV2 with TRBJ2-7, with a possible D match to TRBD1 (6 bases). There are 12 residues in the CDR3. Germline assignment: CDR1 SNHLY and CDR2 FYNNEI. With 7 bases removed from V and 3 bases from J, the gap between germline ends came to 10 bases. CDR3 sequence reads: CASKGEYYEQYF. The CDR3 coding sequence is TGTGCCAGCAAGGGGGAGTACTACGAGCAGTACTTC.

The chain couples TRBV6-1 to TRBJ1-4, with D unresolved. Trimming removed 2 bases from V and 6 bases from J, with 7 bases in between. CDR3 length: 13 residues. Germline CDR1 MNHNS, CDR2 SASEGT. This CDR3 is CASSERGYEKLFF. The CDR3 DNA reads TGTGCCAGCAGTGAACGGGGTTATGAAAAACTGTTTTTT.

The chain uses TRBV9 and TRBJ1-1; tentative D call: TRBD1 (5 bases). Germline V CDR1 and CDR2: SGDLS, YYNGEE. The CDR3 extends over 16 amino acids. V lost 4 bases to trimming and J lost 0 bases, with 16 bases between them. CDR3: CASSPQGPRMNTEAFF. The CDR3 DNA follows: TGTGCCAGCAGCCCCCAGGGTCCGAGGATGAACACTGAAGCTTTCTTT.

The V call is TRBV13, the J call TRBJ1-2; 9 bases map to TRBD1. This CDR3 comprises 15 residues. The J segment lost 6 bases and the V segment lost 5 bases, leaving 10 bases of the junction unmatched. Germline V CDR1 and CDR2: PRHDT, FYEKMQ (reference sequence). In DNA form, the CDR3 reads TGTGCCAGCAGCGAAGGGGGGACAGGGAAAAATGGCTACACCTTC. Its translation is CASSEGGTGKNGYTF.

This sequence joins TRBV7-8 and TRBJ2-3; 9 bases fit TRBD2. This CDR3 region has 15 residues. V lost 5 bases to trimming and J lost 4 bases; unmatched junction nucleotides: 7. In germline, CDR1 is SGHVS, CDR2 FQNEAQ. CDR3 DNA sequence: TGTGCCAGCAGCATCGCGGGGGGGCGGTCAGATACGCAGTATTTT. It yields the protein CASSIAGGRSDTQYF.

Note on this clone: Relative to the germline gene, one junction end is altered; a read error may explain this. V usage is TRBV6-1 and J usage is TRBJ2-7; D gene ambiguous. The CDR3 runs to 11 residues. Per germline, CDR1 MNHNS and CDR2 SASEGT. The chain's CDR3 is CASYRTYEQCF. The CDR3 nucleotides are TGTGCCAGCTACAGAACCTACGAGCAGTGCTTC.

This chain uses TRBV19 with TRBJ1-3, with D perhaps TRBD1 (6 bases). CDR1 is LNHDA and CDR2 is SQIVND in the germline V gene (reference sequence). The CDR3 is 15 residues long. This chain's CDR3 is CGEGGTGQDGNTIYF. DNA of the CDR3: TGTGGCGAAGGGGGAACAGGTCAAGACGGAAACACCATATATTTT.